These 28 T cell receptor beta chains originate from one sample sequenced in a study of shared clonotypes between healthy human individuals. Naive CD8 cells were CD45RO-negative, positively selected for CCR7, excluding terminally differentiated effector memory CD45RA+ cells. TCRdb's table, derived via immunoSEQ multiplex PCR, lists solely in-frame clones and lacks some. The data show hundreds of thousands of clones, approximately 95% seen once. The sample consisted of naive CD8+ T cells sorted from blood. The source is a woman aged 30 to 39 in good health.

This chain connects TRBV2 to TRBJ2-7, with D possibly matching TRBD2 (6 bases). The CDR3 is made up of 14 amino acids. Germline loops: CDR1 SNHLY, CDR2 FYNNEI. V was shortened by 6 bases and J by 4 bases, with 16 bases between the two germline ends. In nucleotides, the CDR3 is TGTGCCAGCAGGCCCGGAGGCGGGGCGTACGAGCAGTACTTC. This encodes CASRPGGGAYEQYF. Full variable domain (missing parts from reference TRBV2 and TRBJ2-7): EPEVTQTPSHQVTQMGQEVILRCVPISNHLYFYWYRQILGQKVEFLVSFYNNEISEKSEIFDDQFSVERPDGSNFTLKIRSTKLEDSAMYFCASRPGGGAYEQYFGPGTRLTVT.

The rearrangement links TRBV29-1 to TRBJ2-4; D possibly corresponds to TRBD1 (6 bases). The CDR3 has 14 amino acids. The V and J ends lost 4 bases and 8 bases respectively, with 18 bases between them. Germline V gene lookup returns CDR1 SQVTM and CDR2 ANQGSEA. The CDR3: CSVVGHEIGDIQYF. In nucleotides, the CDR3 is TGCAGCGTTGTGGGACACGAGATAGGTGACATTCAGTACTTC.

The V and J genes are TRBV29-1 and TRBJ1-1; D not resolved. Trimming stripped 4 bases from V and 5 bases from J, with 14 bases between. There are 13 residues in the CDR3. Germline lookup yields CDR1 SQVTM and CDR2 ANQGSEA. CDR3 in amino acids: CSVVGGESTEAFF. Written as DNA, the CDR3 is TGCAGCGTTGTTGGAGGCGAATCGACTGAAGCTTTCTTT.

This chain connects TRBV19 to TRBJ2-3, with D possibly being TRBD2 (5 bases). The CDR3 is 16 amino acids. The germline V and J ends were trimmed by 7 bases and 7 bases, with 24 bases remaining between them. CDR1 and CDR2 (germline): LNHDA, SQIVND (reference sequence). The CDR3 protein is CASTPAGSIGEYTQYF. CDR3 DNA sequence: TGTGCCAGTACCCCCGCAGGCTCTATCGGGGAATATACGCAGTATTTT.

The genes are TRBV19 and TRBJ2-3; TRBD2 aligns across 7 bases. The germline V gene has CDR1 LNHDA and CDR2 SQIVND (reference sequence). With V trimmed by 5 bases and J by 2 bases, 7 bases remained unmatched. This CDR3 is built from 15 residues. For the CDR3, the DNA is TGTGCCAGTAGTCTATCTAGCGGAGACACAGATACGCAGTATTTT. Protein product: CASSLSSGDTDTQYF.

This chain joins TRBV28 and TRBJ1-3; maybe TRBD1 (5 bases). V lost 7 bases to trimming and J lost 2 bases, with 27 bases between them. Germline V gene data show CDR1 as MDHEN and CDR2 as SYDVKM. This CDR3 region has 19 residues. The CDR3, as DNA: TGTGCCAGCACCGAACCTCTGCCCCAGGGAGGACCCCCTGGAAACACCATATATTTT. Its protein is CASTEPLPQGGPPGNTIYF. Together with reference TRBV28 and TRBJ1-3, the CDR3 gives the full variable domain: DVKVTQSSRYLVKRTGEKVFLECVQDMDHENMFWYRQDPGLGLRLIYFSYDVKMKEKGDIPEGYSVSREKKERFSLILESASTNQTSMYLCASTEPLPQGGPPGNTIYFGEGSWLTVV.

The chain links TRBV15 to TRBJ2-1, with D unclear. CDR1 and CDR2 from the germline V gene are LNHNV and YYDKDF (reference sequence). The CDR3 runs 14 residues. Trimming took 3 bases from V and 6 from J, leaving 12 bases between them. The CDR3 nucleotides read TGTGCCACCAGCAGTCCCGACACGGCCAATGAGCAGTTCTTC. Protein: CATSSPDTANEQFF.

The V call is TRBV2, the J call TRBJ1-1; a possible D gene is TRBD1 (6 bases). The V gene lost 9 bases and the J gene lost 6 bases, with 17 bases spanning the gap. CDR3 length: 13 amino acids. Germline V gene lookup returns CDR1 SNHLY and CDR2 FYNNEI. The CDR3 region has the DNA TGTGCCAGGAGGTTGCACAGGGAAGCTGAAGCTTTCTTT. It translates to CARRLHREAEAFF. Filled out from reference TRBV2 and TRBJ1-1, the complete variable domain reads EPEVTQTPSHQVTQMGQEVILRCVPISNHLYFYWYRQILGQKVEFLVSFYNNEISEKSEIFDDQFSVERPDGSNFTLKIRSTKLEDSAMYFCARRLHREAEAFFGQGTRLTVV.

V and J are TRBV29-1 and TRBJ2-2, with D perhaps matching TRBD2 (5 bases). Germline V CDR1 and CDR2: SQVTM, ANQGSEA. V was pared by 8 bases and J by 3 bases, with 16 bases between. This CDR3 has 14 amino acids. The CDR3 DNA reads TGCAGCATCCCATTTAGAGGGCACACCGGGGAGCTGTTTTTT. This translates into CSIPFRGHTGELFF.

On this clone: This CDR3 is also generated by other DNA sequences in the sample. The V call is TRBV5-4, the J call TRBJ1-1; no reliable D call. V was clipped by 4 bases and J by 2 bases, with 6 bases between them. Germline CDR1 reads SGHNT; CDR2 reads YYREEE (reference sequence). This CDR3 has 12 residues. The CDR3 nucleotides are TGTGCCAGCAGCCTCCTTAACACTGAAGCTTTCTTT. It yields the protein CASSLLNTEAFF.

The V and J genes are TRBV27 and TRBJ2-1; D is perhaps TRBD1 (6 bases). This CDR3 contains 13 residues. Trimming left V 6 bases short and J 4 bases short, with 10 bases between. Germline-derived CDR1 and CDR2 are MNHEY and SMNVEV (reference sequence). CDR3 nucleotides: TGTGCCAGCAGCCAGGGGTTATACAATGAGCAGTTCTTC. This encodes CASSQGLYNEQFF.

The CDR3 bases are TGTGCCAGCACCCCGGGTGTAGGAGAGCAGTACTTC. Amino acid sequence: CASTPGVGEQYF. The rearrangement uses TRBV5-4 and TRBJ2-7, with D unclear. V lost 6 bases and J lost 7, with 14 bases in between. The germline CDR1 and CDR2 sequences are SGHNT and YYREEE (reference sequence). CDR3 length: 12 residues.

In regard to this clone: The sample carries other DNA sequences with the same CDR3. The chain couples TRBV7-3 to TRBJ2-1; 11 nucleotides align to TRBD2. V lost 5 bases to trimming and J lost 4 bases; unmatched junction nucleotides: 4. CDR3 size: 15 residues. Germline values: CDR1 SGHTA, CDR2 FQGTGA. The CDR3, as DNA: TGTGCCAGCAGCCCCGGACTAGCGGGTTACAATGAGCAGTTCTTC. It translates to CASSPGLAGYNEQFF.

The chain joins TRBV27 to TRBJ2-7; TRBD2 might be the D (6 bases). Between the trimmed V and J ends, which lost 10 bases and 0 bases, there was a span of 16 bases. The CDR3 runs 14 residues. Germline CDR1 reads MNHEY; CDR2 reads SMNVEV (reference sequence). DNA of the CDR3: TGTGCCACATCGGTTGGGGGGACCTCCTACGAGCAGTACTTC. Translated: CATSVGGTSYEQYF.

The chain is built from TRBV10-1 and TRBJ1-6, with unresolved D. The CDR3 runs to 14 residues. Germline CDR1 WNHNN, CDR2 SYGVQD (reference sequence). The germline V and J ends were trimmed by 3 bases and 12 bases, with 15 bases remaining between them. This CDR3 reads CASSEEEWEGPLHF. In DNA form, the CDR3 reads TGCGCCAGCAGTGAAGAGGAGTGGGAAGGACCCCTCCACTTT.

The V gene is TRBV28, the J gene TRBJ2-7; 10 bases line up with TRBD1. CDR3 length: 15 residues. Trimming cost V 6 bases and J 4 bases; bases outside gene matches: 9. Germline loops: CDR1 MDHEN, CDR2 SYDVKM. The CDR3 protein is CASSSWRTGGYEQYF. The CDR3, as DNA: TGTGCCAGCAGCAGTTGGCGGACAGGGGGATACGAGCAGTACTTC. The full variable domain, rest sourced from reference TRBV28 and TRBJ2-7, is DVKVTQSSRYLVKRTGEKVFLECVQDMDHENMFWYRQDPGLGLRLIYFSYDVKMKEKGDIPEGYSVSREKKERFSLILESASTNQTSMYLCASSSWRTGGYEQYFGPGTRLTVT.

On this clone itself: The same CDR3 arises from other DNA sequences in this sample as well. The genes are TRBV5-6 and TRBJ2-2; the D is unclear. Looked up from germline, CDR1 is SGHDT and CDR2 is YYEEEE. This CDR3 is built from 12 residues. The V gene lost 3 bases and the J gene lost 4 bases, with 4 bases spanning the gap. CDR3 bases: TGTGCCAGCAGCTCGGGCACCGGGGAGCTGTTTTTT. The encoded protein is CASSSGTGELFF.

V and J are TRBV27 and TRBJ2-5; D uncertain. The J call is doubtful: the DNA matches TRBJ2-7 better. The CDR3 contains 15 residues. Germline V gene data show CDR1 as MNHEY and CDR2 as SMNVEV (reference sequence). The CDR3 DNA reads as TGTGCCAGCAGCCTTCGTTGGCAGACCTCCTACGAGCAGTACTTC. This codes for CASSLRWQTSYEQYF.

V gene TRBV27 combines with J gene TRBJ1-2; maybe TRBD1 (5 bases). CDR1 MNHEY and CDR2 SMNVEV come from the germline V gene (reference sequence). This CDR3 is 14 amino acids long. V gave up 2 bases and J gave up 7 bases, with 14 bases separating them. The CDR3 spells CASSLRGRTTGYTF. The CDR3 DNA is TGTGCCAGCAGTTTACGGGGACGGACGACTGGCTACACCTTC.

In its sample, this clone was seen a few times. V gene TRBV7-9 combines with J gene TRBJ2-5, with D perhaps TRBD1 (5 bases). CDR1 is SEHNR and CDR2 is FQNEAQ in the germline V gene (reference sequence). Trimming took off 1 base at V and 13 bases at J, with 10 bases between the two ends. The CDR3 has 11 residues. The CDR3 DNA is TGTGCCAGCAGCTTAGAGGGGCCTCCGTACTTC. This gives the protein CASSLEGPPYF.

The chain employs TRBV27 and TRBJ1-5; D is possibly TRBD1 (6 bases). The CDR3 sequence is 14 residues long. The V end was cut by 9 bases, the J end by 5 bases, with 17 bases between. Germline lookup yields CDR1 MNHEY and CDR2 SMNVEV (reference sequence). CDR3 bases: TGTGCCAGTCGATACGGGGGCTCGGATCAGCCCCAGCATTTT. Protein product: CASRYGGSDQPQHF.

The J gene is TRBJ2-5, the V gene TRBV2; 9 nucleotides agree with TRBD1. The J call is uncertain, as TRBJ2-7 better fits the DNA end. The CDR3 consists of 13 residues. Germline-derived CDR1 and CDR2 are SNHLY and FYNNEI. CDR3 nucleotide sequence: TGTGCCAGCAGGGGACAGGGTTGGGCCGAGCAGTACTTC. Protein sequence: CASRGQGWAEQYF.

This chain connects TRBV19 to TRBJ1-1; 9 bases agree with TRBD1. V shed 8 bases and J 3 bases; nucleotides not matched to a gene: 10. The CDR3 sequence is 15 residues long. Germline V CDR1 and CDR2: LNHDA, SQIVND (reference sequence). As DNA, the CDR3 is TGTGCCAGTCACCGGGACAGGGAAGGTGACACTGAAGCTTTCTTT. This gives the protein CASHRDREGDTEAFF.

This clone was seen only once. This CDR3 reads CASSLGTGGQGLNTEAFF. CDR3 DNA sequence: TGTGCCAGCAGTTTAGGAACTGGGGGACAGGGACTGAACACTGAAGCTTTCTTT. The rearrangement links TRBV27 to TRBJ1-1; 9 nucleotides align to TRBD1. CDR1 is MNHEY, CDR2 SMNVEV, per germline (reference sequence). The junction had 10 bases not matched to a gene; V was cut back by 2 bases and J by 0 bases. The CDR3 consists of 18 residues.

The V gene is TRBV4-1, the J gene TRBJ1-5, with D unclear. Germline V lookup: CDR1 MGHRA, CDR2 YSYEKL. This CDR3 comprises 15 residues. V shed 1 base and J shed 1 base, with 8 bases lying between them. CDR3 sequence (DNA): TGCGCCAGCAGCCAAGGGCCTGGGAGCAATCAGCCCCAGCATTTT. Amino acids: CASSQGPGSNQPQHF.

The genes are TRBV27 and TRBJ2-5; D not certain. Per the germline V gene, CDR1 is MNHEY and CDR2 is SMNVEV (reference sequence). V lost 4 bases and J lost 4, with 4 bases in between. The CDR3 runs 11 residues. This CDR3 reads CASSYRETQYF. CDR3 DNA: TGTGCCAGCAGTTACCGAGAGACCCAGTACTTC.

The CDR3 nucleotides read TGTGCCAGCAGTGCCCGGGACAGGGGCCCGAACACTGAAGCTTTCTTT. As protein: CASSARDRGPNTEAFF. The rearrangement joins TRBV25-1 to TRBJ1-1, with 10 positions matching TRBD1. Germline V lookup: CDR1 MGHDK, CDR2 SYGVNS. The CDR3 is 16 amino acids. V was clipped by 4 bases and J by 1 base; unmatched bases: 6.

The chain recombines TRBV7-9 with TRBJ1-1, with D possibly being TRBD1 (5 bases). The CDR3 covers 14 residues. Looked up from germline, CDR1 is SEHNR and CDR2 is FQNEAQ (reference sequence). The V gene lost 4 bases and the J gene lost 7 bases, with 16 bases spanning the gap. In nucleotides, the CDR3 is TGTGCCAGCAGCTCCATTCGGGGGAGTAGTGAAGCTTTCTTT. Translated: CASSSIRGSSEAFF.